The present TCR beta chain was sequenced within a study of cytomegalovirus exposure and HLA in healthy donors. Donors consisted of healthy bone marrow donors. At the time of sampling, donors were nominally healthy, though unrecorded immune exposures were likely. There are 15 residues in the CDR3. The V end was cut by 3 bases, the J end by 0 bases, with 11 bases between. Germline V gene data show CDR1 as SGHDT and CDR2 as YYEEEE. Overall study findings and caveats: In an earlier analysis, productive rearrangement rates for most beta V segments clustered near 87% or 30%.

13 Jbeta primers and 60 Vbeta primers were used for the PCR. Method: immunoSEQ multiplex PCR; TCRdb's copy keeps in-frame clones and lacks some. The sample yields about 60,000 clones, around 87% seen once. A word on this clone: Its antigen is currently unknown.

This clonotype was obtained from a man aged 18 to 35 in good health and CMV-seronegative. The sample was PBMCs. J is TRBJ2-3 and V is TRBV5-6; TRBD1 is a possible D gene (5 bases). CDR3 in DNA: TGTGCCAGCAGCTGGGGCGCAGGGAGCACAGATACGCAGTATTTT. It specifies CASSWGAGSTDTQYF.